The clone carrying this TCR beta chain has just a few counts. TCRdb re-called the 5' RACE reads with MiXCR, one entry per CDR3 protein. The sample includes tens of thousands of distinct CDR3 sequences, under 25% of them seen just once. CD4+CD45RO+CD25- cells were isolated as memory CD4+ T cells. This CDR3 is 13 amino acids long. Germline CDR1 reads SGDLS; CDR2 reads YYNGEE. V lost 4 bases to trimming and J lost 4 bases, with 11 bases between them. This clonotype was sampled from a female donor with breast cancer. The chain couples TRBV9 to TRBJ1-1, with a weak D call TRBD1 (6 bases). What was sequenced was memory CD4+ T cells sorted from a lymph node. Subset in this sample: memory CD4+ T cells, CD4+CD45RO+CD25-. As DNA, the CDR3 is TGTGCCAGCAGCAACAGGGAGGGCACTGAAGCTTTCTTT. It is translated as CASSNREGTEAFF. The full variable domain, rest sourced from reference TRBV9 and TRBJ1-1, is DSGVTQTPKHLITATGQRVTLRCSPRSGDLSVYWYQQSLDQGLQFLIQYYNGEERAKGNILERFSAQQFPDLHSELNLSSLELGDSALYFCASSNREGTEAFFGQGTRLTVV.